These T cell receptor beta chains were read from a single sample in a study of cytomegalovirus exposure and HLA in healthy donors. The assay was immunoSEQ multiplex PCR, and TCRdb's table has in-frame clones only and misses some. The sample holds about 170,000 clones; around four fifths are singletons and the top ten take over 2.5%. The specimen sequenced was PBMCs. These receptors all come from a female donor in good health and CMV-seronegative. The CDR3 runs from the conserved cysteine through the conserved F or W. A clone size is listed for some rows: how often the clone was seen (once, few, many), or a class if it is expanded.

>TRBJ2-7|-|TRBV13
CASSSRQHRGDYEQYF
>TRBJ2-5|-|TRBV28
CASKQAQETQYF
>TRBJ2-1|-|TRBV11-2
CASSLQTGAYNEQFF
>TRBJ2-7|-|TRBV28
CASRTVPNTYEQYF
>TRBJ1-2|-|TRBV6-6
CASSREVTLGYTF
>TRBJ1-1|-|TRBV19
CASSIPGAPNTEAFF
>TRBJ2-2|-|TRBV5-4
CASSAGGGRAIRELFF
>TRBJ2-3|few|TRBV19
CASSIGLADTQYF
>-|-|TRBV27
CASSSRHRGGQETQYF
>TRBJ1-4|-|TRBV6-6
CASSPTGGTNEKLFF
>TRBJ2-1|-|TRBV19
CASSRQGSYDEQFF
>TRBJ1-6|-|TRBV4-3
CASSQRQLYSPLHF
>TRBJ1-2|-|TRBV19
CASSIVGRTSNYGYTF
>TRBJ1-4|few|TRBV7-2
CASRAGTANEKLFF
>TRBJ1-6|-|TRBV19
CASTDSYNSPLHF
>TRBJ2-5|-|TRBV7-9
CASSLALAGRETQYF
>TRBJ1-5|-|TRBV30
CAWRTTGGNQPQHF
>TRBJ2-7|-|TRBV29-1
CSVDRGDYEQYF
>TRBJ1-2|-|TRBV15
CATSMRREVGNTF
>TRBJ2-7|-|TRBV4-3
CASSIYGSHEQYF
>TRBJ1-1|-|TRBV7-9
CASSPGPTLTEAFF
>TRBJ1-5|-|TRBV28
CASTRGGQGLGNQPQHF
>TRBJ2-1|-|TRBV10-1
CASSASGRRDEQFF
>TRBJ2-1|few|TRBV5-8
CASSPPDNEQFF